This T cell receptor (beta chain) was recorded in a study of T cells expressing NK-cell markers. General study points: Several donors likewise had their CD3+CD56-NKG2C+ fraction led by these clonotypes.

Points on this clonotype: Its specificity is unknown.

TCRdb reprocessed the 5' RACE reads and stores each CDR3 protein as one record, lacking DNA. This sample's clone table lists more than 400,000 distinct CDR3 sequences. The CDR3 has 13 residues. Germline assignment: CDR1 SEHNR and CDR2 FQNEAQ (reference sequence). The receptor comes from a woman aged 18-70 years in good health. V and J are TRBV7-9 and TRBJ1-3. Sequencing used blood T cells: a sorted CD56 or NKG2C T cell subset, CD4+ or CD8+ T cells, or bulk PBMC T cells (not recorded which). CDR3 region: CASSPKSGNTIYF.